The 32 T cell receptor beta chains below come from one sample, sequenced in a study of neoadjuvant anti-PD-1 for oral cavity cancer. The method was immunoSEQ multiplex PCR; TCRdb's version includes in-frame clones alone and lacks a portion of them. The repertoire holds about 10,000 clones, with around 65% as singletons. Time point defined: after neoadjuvant nivolumab, at surgical resection. Specimen: tumor tissue, collected after nivolumab (anti-PD-1) treatment. The receptors stem from a person aged 35 to 85 with oral cavity squamous cell carcinoma.

The rearrangement links TRBV28 to TRBJ2-7, with D unclear. Trimming shortened V by 1 base and J by 7 bases, and 5 bases separated the two germline ends. The length of the CDR3 is 11 residues. Germline V gene data show CDR1 as MDHEN and CDR2 as SYDVKM. For the CDR3, the DNA is TGTGCCAGCAGTTTATTGCGGGAGCAGTACTTC. This codes for CASSLLREQYF.

This clone showed up just a few times. The chain is built from TRBV5-8 and TRBJ1-5; 10 bases map to TRBD1. This CDR3 spans 17 amino acids. V shed 6 bases and J 0 bases; nucleotides not matched to a gene: 9. Germline lookup yields CDR1 SGHTS and CDR2 YDEGEE. The CDR3, as DNA: TGTGCCAGCACCACGGGACAGGGGACCTTTAGCAATCAGCCCCAGCATTTT. This translates into CASTTGQGTFSNQPQHF.

This clone has only one observation. This chain joins TRBV6-1 and TRBJ2-1; 9 nucleotides line up with TRBD2. Germline lookup yields CDR1 MNHNS and CDR2 SASEGT. V lost 8 bases, J lost 3 bases, and 5 bases stayed unmatched. CDR3 length: 14 amino acids. The chain's CDR3 is CASLQRGVYNEQFF. In DNA, the CDR3 is TGTGCCAGCTTACAGCGGGGGGTCTACAATGAGCAGTTCTTC.

The CDR3 spells CASLTSGGRGGEQFF. The DNA for the CDR3 is TGTGCCAGCTTAACCTCAGGCGGGAGGGGTGGTGAGCAGTTCTTC. J is TRBJ2-1 and V is TRBV11-2, with TRBD2 identical over 9 bases. This CDR3 has 15 amino acids. The germline V gene encodes CDR1 SGHAT and CDR2 FQNNGV. Unmatched junction bases numbered 14, after V lost 8 bases and J lost 9 bases.

The chain couples TRBV5-1 to TRBJ1-2, with 9 bases lining up with TRBD1. Germline CDR1 is SGHRS and CDR2 is YFSETQ. The CDR3 consists of 13 residues. J lost 6 bases, V lost 4 bases, and 4 bases had no gene match. Here the CDR3 reads CASSGTGGDGYTF. The CDR3 bases are TGCGCCAGCAGCGGCACAGGGGGCGATGGCTACACCTTC.

This clone was picked up one time. The chain joins TRBV30 to TRBJ1-1; 8 bases map to TRBD1. The CDR3 is 13 amino acids. Germline V lookup: CDR1 GTSNPN, CDR2 SVGIG (reference sequence). Trimming removed 7 bases from V and 0 bases from J; junction bases left unmatched: 4. The DNA for the CDR3 is TGTGCCTTCGGGACAGGTATGAACACTGAAGCTTTCTTT. Translation gives CAFGTGMNTEAFF.

The chain recombines TRBV6-1 with TRBJ2-3, with TRBD2 matching 9 bases. V trimming: 5 bases; J trimming: 0 bases; junction bases outside the gene matches: 12. The CDR3 runs 18 residues. Germline V gives CDR1 MNHNS, CDR2 SASEGT. The CDR3 sequence is CASSKGWSGGPSTDTQYF. The CDR3 DNA follows: TGTGCCAGCAGTAAAGGTTGGAGCGGGGGGCCTAGCACAGATACGCAGTATTTT.

The chain has TRBV5-1 and TRBJ2-5, with D possibly TRBD1 on 6 matching bases. The tail of the sequence fits TRBJ2-7 better, so the J call may be wrong. From germline, CDR1 is SGHRS and CDR2 YFSETQ. The CDR3 is made up of 13 amino acids. In DNA, the CDR3 is TGCGCCAGCAGCGACGGACAGTACTACGAGCAGTACTTC. Amino acid sequence: CASSDGQYYEQYF.

The CDR3 coding sequence is TGTGCCAGTAGTGTCTACTCAAGACAGGGGAAGAATTCACCCCTCCACTTT. This codes for CASSVYSRQGKNSPLHF. The rearrangement uses TRBV19 and TRBJ1-6; 8 bases align to TRBD1. The germline gives CDR1 LNHDA, CDR2 SQIVND (reference sequence). J lost 7 bases, V lost 5 bases, and 13 bases had no gene match. This CDR3 is 17 amino acids long.

The J gene is TRBJ2-5, the V gene TRBV28; D possibly uses TRBD1 or TRBD2 (5 bases each). There are 13 residues in the CDR3. Trimming stripped 5 bases from V and 3 bases from J, with 10 bases between. Germline V CDR1 and CDR2: MDHEN, SYDVKM. The CDR3 loop is CASSPGREETQYF. The CDR3 DNA follows: TGTGCCAGCAGTCCGGGACGCGAAGAGACCCAGTACTTC.

The V call is TRBV5-1, the J call TRBJ2-7; 8 nucleotides align to TRBD2. V lost 0 bases and J lost 6; bases outside the gene matches: 11. Germline V gives CDR1 SGHRS, CDR2 YFSETQ. The CDR3 extends over 16 amino acids. CDR3 residues: CASSLVPGGRGAEQYF. CDR3 coding DNA: TGCGCCAGCAGCTTGGTGCCGGGGGGGCGGGGGGCCGAGCAGTACTTC. Full variable domain (remainder filled in from reference TRBV5-1 and TRBJ2-7): KAGVTQTPRYLIKTRGQQVTLSCSPISGHRSVSWYQQTPGQGLQFLFEYFSETQRNKGNFPGRFSGRQFSNSRSEMNVSTLELGDSALYLCASSLVPGGRGAEQYFGPGTRLTVT.

This clone was picked up one time. This sequence joins TRBV4-2 and TRBJ2-4; 8 positions agree with TRBD1. The length of the CDR3 is 15 residues. V was pared by 0 bases and J by 8 bases, with 6 bases of the junction left unmatched. CDR1 and CDR2 from the germline V gene are LGHNA and YNFKEQ. The DNA for the CDR3 is TGTGCCAGCAGCCAAGAAGGGGGACAGGTTCACATTCAGTACTTC. As protein: CASSQEGGQVHIQYF.

The gene calls are TRBV10-3 and TRBJ1-2; 7 nucleotides line up with TRBD1. CDR3 length: 14 residues. Trimming cost V 5 bases and J 5 bases; bases outside gene matches: 8. CDR1 is ENHRY and CDR2 is SYGVKD in the germline V gene. CDR3 region: CAISPGRDSYGYTF. As DNA, the CDR3 is TGTGCCATCAGTCCCGGCCGGGACAGTTATGGCTACACCTTC.

This clone was found once. This chain's CDR3 is CASSLGLSQVEGYTF. The CDR3 coding sequence is TGTGCCAGCAGCTTGGGACTTTCCCAAGTGGAAGGCTACACCTTC. The chain is built from TRBV5-5 and TRBJ1-2; D uncertain. The V gene's germline CDR1 is SGHKS and CDR2 YYEKEE (reference sequence). Trimming removed 0 bases at V and 8 bases at J, with 17 bases between. The length of the CDR3 is 15 residues.

The rearrangement uses TRBV7-8 and TRBJ2-7; the D gene is possibly TRBD1 (5 bases). CDR3 length: 15 residues. The germline gives CDR1 SGHVS, CDR2 FQNEAQ. V was cut by 5 bases and J by 3 bases, with 17 bases left in between. The CDR3 sequence is CASSPSPGQLYEQYF. The CDR3 DNA sequence: TGTGCCAGCAGCCCAAGTCCAGGGCAACTCTACGAGCAGTACTTC.

The V call is TRBV7-2, the J call TRBJ2-3, with 8 bases that match TRBD2. Germline V gives CDR1 SGHTA, CDR2 FQGNSA. Unmatched junction bases numbered 9, after V lost 4 bases and J lost 0 bases. The CDR3 has 17 residues. The CDR3 is CASSSMGGGGSTDTQYF. CDR3 bases: TGTGCCAGCAGCTCGATGGGAGGCGGGGGGAGCACAGATACGCAGTATTTT.

J is TRBJ2-4 and V is TRBV6-1; tentative D call: TRBD2 (5 bases). The V and J ends lost 6 bases and 6 bases respectively, with 9 bases between them. Germline CDR1 MNHNS, CDR2 SASEGT. The CDR3 length is 12 residues. The CDR3, as DNA: TGTGCCAGCAGCGCACTAGGAAACATTCAGTACTTC. Its translation is CASSALGNIQYF.

The rearrangement uses TRBV10-1 and TRBJ2-2; D gene uncertain. This CDR3 has 16 amino acids. Germline-derived CDR1 and CDR2 are WNHNN and SYGVQD (reference sequence). V was pared by 3 bases and J by 6 bases, with 17 bases between. CDR3 region: CASSDGGRTLAGELFF. The CDR3 region has the DNA TGCGCCAGCAGTGATGGTGGCAGAACTCTGGCCGGGGAGCTGTTTTTT.

The gene calls are TRBV5-4 and TRBJ2-1, with D possibly being TRBD2 (6 bases). The CDR3 is 15 amino acids. Trimming took 5 bases from V and 5 from J, leaving 17 bases between them. Germline CDR1 is SGHNT and CDR2 is YYREEE (reference sequence). The CDR3 DNA follows: TGTGCCAGCAGTGCCGGCGGGGCTAGCAACAATGAGCAGTTCTTC. The encoded protein is CASSAGGASNNEQFF.

The CDR3 sequence: CASSTSGTSGTPSYEQYF. Written as DNA, the CDR3 is TGTGCCAGCTCAACCTCCGGGACTAGCGGGACCCCTTCCTACGAGCAGTACTTC. This chain joins TRBV18 and TRBJ2-7; 13 positions match TRBD2. CDR3 length equals 18 residues. V gave up 5 bases and J gave up 1 base; unmatched junction bases: 11. In germline, CDR1 is KGHSH, CDR2 LQKENI.

The chain couples TRBV27 to TRBJ1-1; TRBD1 is a possible D gene (5 bases). CDR1 is MNHEY, CDR2 SMNVEV, per germline (reference sequence). The ends were cut back, 1 base at V and 4 bases at J, with 16 bases in the middle. There are 16 residues in the CDR3. CDR3 DNA sequence: TGTGCCAGCAGTTTATTACCGGCAGGTCAGGGCACTGAAGCTTTCTTT. The encoded protein is CASSLLPAGQGTEAFF.

The CDR3 DNA follows: TGTGCCAGCACGATCGACAGGGGACGCTTTGGGTTTTCGAACACTGAAGCTTTCTTT. It yields the protein CASTIDRGRFGFSNTEAFF. The chain has TRBV7-8 and TRBJ1-1, with TRBD1 matching 8 bases. Trimming cost V 7 bases and J 1 base; bases outside gene matches: 20. Germline V gives CDR1 SGHVS, CDR2 FQNEAQ. This CDR3 is 19 amino acids long. The full variable domain, with the rest looked up from reference TRBV7-8 and TRBJ1-1, is GAGVSQSPRYKVAKRGQDVALRCDPISGHVSLFWYQQALGQGPEFLTYFQNEAQLDKSGLPSDRFFAERPEGSVSTLKIQRTQQEDSAVYLCASTIDRGRFGFSNTEAFFGQGTRLTVV.

This clone has only a few counts. Here the CDR3 DNA reads TGTGCCAGCAGCTCCGGGACTCCCGCAGATACGCAGTATTTT. Protein product: CASSSGTPADTQYF. The V gene is TRBV7-2, the J gene TRBJ2-3; weak D call: TRBD2 (6 bases). The ends were cut back, 4 bases at V and 4 bases at J, with 12 bases in the middle. CDR3 length equals 14 residues. CDR1 is SGHTA and CDR2 is FQGNSA in the germline V gene.

The chain uses TRBV5-5 and TRBJ2-7; D assignment may be TRBD1 or TRBD2 (5 bases each). Trimming removed 6 bases from V and 2 bases from J, with 18 bases in between. CDR1 is SGHKS and CDR2 is YYEKEE in the germline V gene (reference sequence). This CDR3 is 15 amino acids long. The CDR3 loop reads CASTKEGSSAYEQYF. The DNA for the CDR3 is TGTGCCAGCACCAAAGAGGGGAGTAGCGCCTACGAGCAGTACTTC.

This sequence joins TRBV4-1 and TRBJ2-1; TRBD1 matches 7 bases. CDR3 length equals 13 residues. V lost 4 bases and J lost 10; bases outside the gene matches: 7. CDR1 and CDR2 from the germline V gene are MGHRA and YSYEKL. DNA of the CDR3: TGCGCCAGCAGCCCGGGGACAGCCCGAGAGCAGTTCTTC. Translated, it gives CASSPGTAREQFF.

This rearrangement joins TRBV7-8 to TRBJ2-1; D is perhaps TRBD2 (5 bases). With 2 bases removed from V and 5 bases from J, the gap between germline ends came to 16 bases. There are 16 residues in the CDR3. Per germline, CDR1 SGHVS and CDR2 FQNEAQ. The CDR3 DNA reads TGTGCCAGCAGCTTACATACTAGAATTCCCAACAATGAGCAGTTCTTC. Amino acids: CASSLHTRIPNNEQFF. The full variable domain, its missing parts supplied by reference TRBV7-8 and TRBJ2-1, is GAGVSQSPRYKVAKRGQDVALRCDPISGHVSLFWYQQALGQGPEFLTYFQNEAQLDKSGLPSDRFFAERPEGSVSTLKIQRTQQEDSAVYLCASSLHTRIPNNEQFFGPGTRLTVL.

This sequence joins TRBV7-3 and TRBJ2-7; 8 positions match TRBD2. J was trimmed by 3 bases and V by 5 bases; bases with no gene match: 6. Germline V gives CDR1 SGHTA, CDR2 FQGTGA. The CDR3 spans 14 residues. The CDR3 loop is CASSPIAGSYEQYF. CDR3 DNA sequence: TGTGCCAGCAGCCCAATAGCGGGAAGCTACGAGCAGTACTTC.

The chain has TRBV7-2 and TRBJ2-7, with D unclear. The CDR3 has 12 amino acids. Germline CDR1 is SGHTA and CDR2 is FQGNSA. V lost 1 base and J 5 bases, leaving 6 bases between the germline ends. Here the CDR3 reads CASSLDYDEQYF. The CDR3 nucleotides read TGTGCCAGCAGCTTAGACTATGACGAGCAGTACTTC.

The chain couples TRBV5-1 to TRBJ2-3, with 11 bases identical to TRBD2. Germline CDR1 reads SGHRS; CDR2 reads YFSETQ. The CDR3 has 16 amino acids. Trimming cost V 4 bases and J 4 bases; bases outside gene matches: 8. Here the CDR3 reads CASSPPLAGGSDTQYF. The CDR3 region has the DNA TGCGCCAGCAGCCCCCCCCTAGCGGGAGGCTCAGATACGCAGTATTTT.

The chain joins TRBV29-1 to TRBJ2-3, with 8 bases that match TRBD2. Germline CDR1 and CDR2: SQVTM and ANQGSEA. V lost 7 bases to trimming and J lost 5 bases; unmatched junction nucleotides: 14. The CDR3 contains 15 residues. In DNA, the CDR3 is TGCAGCGGGGGAGGGGGTAGCGGGGTCAGAGATACGCAGTATTTT. It codes for CSGGGGSGVRDTQYF.

The chain has TRBV29-1 and TRBJ2-7; TRBD1 matches at 7 bases. Germline V gene lookup returns CDR1 SQVTM and CDR2 ANQGSEA. This CDR3 contains 11 residues. V trimming: 8 bases; J trimming: 3 bases; junction bases outside the gene matches: 4. CDR3 nucleotides: TGCAGCTCCCGGGACAGCTACGAGCAGTACTTC. Amino acids: CSSRDSYEQYF.

The chain combines TRBV5-4 with TRBJ2-3, with 7 nucleotides matching TRBD2. CDR1 is SGHNT, CDR2 YYREEE, per germline (reference sequence). The CDR3 sequence is 15 residues long. Trimming removed 2 bases from V and 5 bases from J; junction bases left unmatched: 8. The CDR3 is CASSLSGRAGDTQYF. CDR3 sequence (DNA): TGTGCCAGCAGCTTAAGTGGGAGGGCGGGAGATACGCAGTATTTT.